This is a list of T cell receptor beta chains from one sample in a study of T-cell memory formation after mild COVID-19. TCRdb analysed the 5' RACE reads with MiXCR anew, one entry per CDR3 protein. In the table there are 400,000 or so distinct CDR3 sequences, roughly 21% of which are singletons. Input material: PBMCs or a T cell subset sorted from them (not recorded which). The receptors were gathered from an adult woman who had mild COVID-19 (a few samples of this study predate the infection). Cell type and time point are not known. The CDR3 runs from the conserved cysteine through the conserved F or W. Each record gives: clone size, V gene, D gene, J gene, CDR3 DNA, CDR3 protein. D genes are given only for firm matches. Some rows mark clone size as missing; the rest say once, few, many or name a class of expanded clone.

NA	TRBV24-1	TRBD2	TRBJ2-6	TGTGCCACCAGTGACCCGGGACTAAATCTGAACTCTGGGGCCAACGTCCTGACTTTC	CATSDPGLNLNSGANVLTF
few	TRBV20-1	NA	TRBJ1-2	TGCAGTGCTTATACCCACACAGGGAGTGATGGCTACACCTTC	CSAYTHTGSDGYTF
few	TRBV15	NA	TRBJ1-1	TGTGCCACCAGCAGTACAGGTGACACTGAAGCTTTCTTT	CATSSTGDTEAFF
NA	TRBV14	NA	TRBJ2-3	TGTGCCAGCAGCCAAGTTACAGGGACGGTTGGTACGCAGTATTTT	CASSQVTGTVGTQYF
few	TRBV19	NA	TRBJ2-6	TGTGCCAGTAGCATAGACTCCGGCTCTGGGGCCAACGTCCTGACTTTC	CASSIDSGSGANVLTF
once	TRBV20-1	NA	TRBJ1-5	TGCAGTGCTCGCCCGGGGACCTTGAGCAATCAGCCCCAGCATTTT	CSARPGTLSNQPQHF
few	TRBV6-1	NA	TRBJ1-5	TGTGCCAGCGTTCCTAGGGACCTCAATCAGCCCCAGCATTTT	CASVPRDLNQPQHF
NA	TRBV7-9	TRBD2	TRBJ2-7	TGTGCCAGCAGCTGGGGAGCGGGGGGCCACTACGAGCAGTACTTC	CASSWGAGGHYEQYF
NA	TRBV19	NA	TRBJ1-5	TGTGCCAGTAGTTTTGACAGCCGCAATCAGCCCCAGCATTTT	CASSFDSRNQPQHF
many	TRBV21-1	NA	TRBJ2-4	TGTGCCAGCAGCAAACCCTCTAGCGGGAGGGATAAAAACATTCAGTACTTC	CASSKPSSGRDKNIQYF
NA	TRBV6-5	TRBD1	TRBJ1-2	TGTGCCAGCAACCCCGGGACAGGGGGGCTTCGGGGCTACACCTTC	CASNPGTGGLRGYTF
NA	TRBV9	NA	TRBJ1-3	TGTGCCAGCAGCGCTGCATTGGACAGAGGAAACACCATATATTTT	CASSAALDRGNTIYF
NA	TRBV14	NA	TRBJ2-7	TGTGCCAGCAGCCAAGATTCCTACGAGCAGTACTTC	CASSQDSYEQYF
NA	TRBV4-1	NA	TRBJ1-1	TGCGCCAGCAGCCAGGGGGAGCCCAACACTGAAGCTTTCTTT	CASSQGEPNTEAFF
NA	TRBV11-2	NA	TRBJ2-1	TGTGCCAGCAGCTTAATGGGATCACCGAAGGATGAGCAGTTCTTC	CASSLMGSPKDEQFF
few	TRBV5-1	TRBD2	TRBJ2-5	TGCGCCAGCAGCTTGCCAGCGGGGGTGGAGACCCAGTACTTC	CASSLPAGVETQYF
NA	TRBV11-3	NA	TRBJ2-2	TGTGCCAGCAGCCTACATATGTCAGGACAGATGAACACCGGGGAGCTGTTTTTT	CASSLHMSGQMNTGELFF
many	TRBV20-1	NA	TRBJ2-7	TGCAGTGCTAGAGAAGTGACCACGGACGAGCAGTACTTC	CSAREVTTDEQYF
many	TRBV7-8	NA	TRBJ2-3	TGTGCCAGCAGCCTTCAAGGGGCACGGCGGGATACGCAGTATTTT	CASSLQGARRDTQYF
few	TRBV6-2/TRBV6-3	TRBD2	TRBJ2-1	TGTGCCAGCAGTTACGGGGCGGGAGCGGCCAATGAGCAGTTCTTC	CASSYGAGAANEQFF
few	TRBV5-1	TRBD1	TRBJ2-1	TGCGCCAGCAGCCCCGGACAGGCGATCGGTTCCAATGAGCAGTTCTTC	CASSPGQAIGSNEQFF
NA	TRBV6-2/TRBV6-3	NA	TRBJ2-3	TGTGCCAGTACCGGAAGGGGAGGAAGCACAGATACGCAGTATTTT	CASTGRGGSTDTQYF
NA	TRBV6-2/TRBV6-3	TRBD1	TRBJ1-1	TGTGCCAGCAGCCTTTTCGGGACAGGGGGCTTCGCGACCCTGCACACTGAAGCTTACTTT	CASSLFGTGGFATLHTEAYF
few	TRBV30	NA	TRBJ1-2	TGTGCCTGGAGTCGGGTGGGGTATGGCTACACCTTC	CAWSRVGYGYTF
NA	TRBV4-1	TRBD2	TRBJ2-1	TGCGCCAGCAGCCAGGGGACTAGCGGACACAATGAGCAGTTCTTC	CASSQGTSGHNEQFF
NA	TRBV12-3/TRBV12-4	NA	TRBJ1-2	TGTGCCAGCAGTTCACTAGGGGATGGGGGTGGCTACACCTTC	CASSSLGDGGGYTF
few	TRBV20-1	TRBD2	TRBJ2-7	TGCAGTGCTAGTGGGTTGTGGGGACTAGCGGGAGCGAGAACCTACGAGCAGTACTTC	CSASGLWGLAGARTYEQYF
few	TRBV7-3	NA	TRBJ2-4	TGTGCCAGCAGCTTAAGACCAGCGGACATTCAGTACTTC	CASSLRPADIQYF
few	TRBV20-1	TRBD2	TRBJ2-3	TGCAGTGCCCGTGAGTCAGCGGGGGGGCCGCCTCCATTGGATACGCAGTATTTT	CSARESAGGPPPLDTQYF
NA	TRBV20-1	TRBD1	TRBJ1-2	TGCAGTGCTACCGGGACAGGGCCCGGCTATGGCTACACCTTC	CSATGTGPGYGYTF
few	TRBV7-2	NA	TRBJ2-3	TGTGCCAGCAGCTTAGGGTCCGGGACGGGAGATACGCAGTATTTT	CASSLGSGTGDTQYF
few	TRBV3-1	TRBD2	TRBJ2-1	TGTGCCAGTACCACTAGCGGCTCATACAATGAGCAGTTCTTC	CASTTSGSYNEQFF
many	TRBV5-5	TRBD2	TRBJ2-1	TGTGCCAGCAGCCTGGAGGGACTAGCGGGGGGCTACAATGAGCAGTTCTTC	CASSLEGLAGGYNEQFF
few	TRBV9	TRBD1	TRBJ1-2	TGTGCCAGCAGCGCCTTGGGACAGGGATTTGACACTAACTATGGCTACACCTTC	CASSALGQGFDTNYGYTF
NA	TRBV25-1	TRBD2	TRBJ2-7	TGTGCCAGCAGTGAAAGGCTAGCGGGGGGCTACGAGCAGTACTTC	CASSERLAGGYEQYF
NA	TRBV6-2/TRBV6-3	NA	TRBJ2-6	TGTGCCAGCAGTTACTCCCCTGGGTCGCAGGGGCCAGACTCTGGGGCCAACGTCCTGACTTTC	CASSYSPGSQGPDSGANVLTF
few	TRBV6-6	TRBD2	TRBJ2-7	TGTGCCAGCAGTTACTCGCCACTCGGGGCTAGCGGGAGGAGAGTATTGAACTTC	CASSYSPLGASGRRVLNF
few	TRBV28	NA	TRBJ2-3	TGTGCCAGCAGTAACGGGCAGGAGGAGGCAGATACGCAGTATTTT	CASSNGQEEADTQYF
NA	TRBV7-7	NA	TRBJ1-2	TGTGCTAGCAGCTTAACCCACTATGGCTACACCTTC	CASSLTHYGYTF
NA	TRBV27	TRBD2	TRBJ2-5	TGTGCCAGCAGTTCTTCTAGCGGGAGTGGGAGAGAGACCCAGTACTTC	CASSSSSGSGRETQYF